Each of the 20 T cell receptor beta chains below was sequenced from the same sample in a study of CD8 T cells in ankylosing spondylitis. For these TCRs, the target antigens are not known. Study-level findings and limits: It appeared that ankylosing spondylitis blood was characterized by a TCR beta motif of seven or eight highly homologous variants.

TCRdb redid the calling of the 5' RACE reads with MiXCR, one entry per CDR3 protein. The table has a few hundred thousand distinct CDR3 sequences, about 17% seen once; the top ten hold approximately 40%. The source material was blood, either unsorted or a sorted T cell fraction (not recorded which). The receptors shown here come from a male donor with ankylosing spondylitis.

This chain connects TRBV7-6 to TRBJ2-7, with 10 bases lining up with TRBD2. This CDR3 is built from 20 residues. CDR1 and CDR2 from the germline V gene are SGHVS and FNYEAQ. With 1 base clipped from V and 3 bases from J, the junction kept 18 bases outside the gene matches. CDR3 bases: TGTGCCAGCAGCTTAGAACCGGGAGCGGGAGGGGAGAGGATGGACTACGAGCAGTACTTC. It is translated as CASSLEPGAGGERMDYEQYF.

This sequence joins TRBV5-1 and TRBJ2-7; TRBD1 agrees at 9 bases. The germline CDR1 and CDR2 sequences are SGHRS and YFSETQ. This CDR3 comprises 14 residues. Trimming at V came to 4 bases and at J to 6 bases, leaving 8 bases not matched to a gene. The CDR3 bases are TGCGCCAGCAGCCCCGGGACAGGGTTTGCCGAGCAGTACTTC. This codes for CASSPGTGFAEQYF.

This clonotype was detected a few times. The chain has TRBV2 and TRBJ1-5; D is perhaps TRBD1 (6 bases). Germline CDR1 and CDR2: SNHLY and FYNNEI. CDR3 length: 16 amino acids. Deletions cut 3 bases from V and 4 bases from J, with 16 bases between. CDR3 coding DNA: TGTGCCAGCAGTGATTTTAGGGGGAGAAGGAATCAGCCCCAGCATTTT. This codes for CASSDFRGRRNQPQHF. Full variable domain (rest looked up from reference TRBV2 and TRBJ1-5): EPEVTQTPSHQVTQMGQEVILRCVPISNHLYFYWYRQILGQKVEFLVSFYNNEISEKSEIFDDQFSVERPDGSNFTLKIRSTKLEDSAMYFCASSDFRGRRNQPQHFGDGTRLSIL.

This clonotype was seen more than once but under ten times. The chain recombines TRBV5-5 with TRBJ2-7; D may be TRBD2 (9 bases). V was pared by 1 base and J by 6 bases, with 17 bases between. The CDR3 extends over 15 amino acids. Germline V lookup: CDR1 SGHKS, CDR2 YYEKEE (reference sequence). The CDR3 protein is CASSLLASGTGEQYF. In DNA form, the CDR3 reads TGTGCCAGCAGCTTGTTGGCTAGCGGGACAGGCGAGCAGTACTTC.

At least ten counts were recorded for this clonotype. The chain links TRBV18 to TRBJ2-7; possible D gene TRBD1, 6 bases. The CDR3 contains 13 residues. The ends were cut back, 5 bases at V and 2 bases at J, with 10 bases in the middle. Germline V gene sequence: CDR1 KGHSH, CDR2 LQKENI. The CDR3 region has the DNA TGTGCCAGCTCATCCACAGGGCCCTACGAGCAGTACTTC. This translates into CASSSTGPYEQYF.

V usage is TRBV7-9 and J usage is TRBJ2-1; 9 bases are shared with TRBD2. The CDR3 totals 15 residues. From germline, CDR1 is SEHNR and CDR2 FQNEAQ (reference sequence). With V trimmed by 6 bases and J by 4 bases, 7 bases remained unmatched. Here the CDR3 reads CASSYGLASYNEQFF. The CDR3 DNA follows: TGTGCCAGCAGTTACGGACTAGCGAGTTACAATGAGCAGTTCTTC.

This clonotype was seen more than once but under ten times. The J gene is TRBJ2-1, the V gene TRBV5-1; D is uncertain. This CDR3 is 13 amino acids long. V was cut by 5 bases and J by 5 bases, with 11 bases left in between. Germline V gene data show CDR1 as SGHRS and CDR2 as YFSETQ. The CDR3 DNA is TGCGCCAGCAGGCTTGTATCTGACAATGAGCAGTTCTTC. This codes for CASRLVSDNEQFF.

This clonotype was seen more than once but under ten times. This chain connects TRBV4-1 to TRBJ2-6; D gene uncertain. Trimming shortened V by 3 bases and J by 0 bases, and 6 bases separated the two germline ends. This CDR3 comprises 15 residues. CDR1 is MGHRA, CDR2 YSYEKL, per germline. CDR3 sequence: CASSQQDSGANVLTF. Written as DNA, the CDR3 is TGCGCCAGCAGCCAGCAGGACTCTGGGGCCAACGTCCTGACTTTC.

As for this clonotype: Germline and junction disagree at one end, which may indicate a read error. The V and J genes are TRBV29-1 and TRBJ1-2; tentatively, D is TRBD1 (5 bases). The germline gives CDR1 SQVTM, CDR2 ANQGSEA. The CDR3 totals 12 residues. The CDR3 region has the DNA TGCAGCGCTGAAGCCGGGACCCATGGCTACACCTTC. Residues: CSAEAGTHGYTF. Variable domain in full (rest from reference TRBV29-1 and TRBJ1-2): SAVISQKPSRDICQRGTSLTIQCQVDSQVTMMFWYRQQPGQSLTLIATANQGSEATYESGFVIDKFPISRPNLTFSTLTVSNMSPEDSSIYLCSAEAGTHGYTFGSGTRLTVV.

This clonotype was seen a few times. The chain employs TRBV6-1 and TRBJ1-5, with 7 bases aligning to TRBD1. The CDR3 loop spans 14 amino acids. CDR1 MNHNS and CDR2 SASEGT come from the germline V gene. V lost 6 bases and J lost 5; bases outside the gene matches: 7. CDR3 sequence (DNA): TGTGCCAGCAGAGGACAGGAATCGGATCAGCCCCAGCATTTT. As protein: CASRGQESDQPQHF.

The CDR3 sequence is CASSPSGTSIWNEQFF. The CDR3, as DNA: TGTGCCAGCAGCCCGAGCGGGACTAGTATTTGGAATGAGCAGTTCTTC. The genes are TRBV9 and TRBJ2-1; 8 bases align to TRBD2. Per the germline V gene, CDR1 is SGDLS and CDR2 is YYNGEE. The CDR3 extends over 16 amino acids. V lost 4 bases, J lost 7 bases, and 13 bases stayed unmatched.

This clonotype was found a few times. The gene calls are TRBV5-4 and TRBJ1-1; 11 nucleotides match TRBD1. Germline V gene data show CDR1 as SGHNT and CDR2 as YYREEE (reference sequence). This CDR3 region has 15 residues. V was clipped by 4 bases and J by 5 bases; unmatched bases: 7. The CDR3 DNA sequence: TGTGCCAGCAGCCCGGGGACAGGGGGTTGGACTGAAGCTTTCTTT. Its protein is CASSPGTGGWTEAFF.

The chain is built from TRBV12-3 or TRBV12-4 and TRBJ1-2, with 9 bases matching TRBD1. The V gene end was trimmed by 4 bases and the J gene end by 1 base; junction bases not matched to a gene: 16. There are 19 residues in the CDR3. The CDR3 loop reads CASSWRPGQGNGDNYGYTF. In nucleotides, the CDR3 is TGTGCCAGCAGTTGGCGTCCGGGACAGGGCAATGGGGATAACTATGGCTACACCTTC.

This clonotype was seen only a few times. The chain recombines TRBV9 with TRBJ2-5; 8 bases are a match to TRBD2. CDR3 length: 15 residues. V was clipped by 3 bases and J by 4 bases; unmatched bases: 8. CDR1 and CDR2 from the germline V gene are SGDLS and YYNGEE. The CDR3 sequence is CASSARGGGGETQYF. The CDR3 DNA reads TGTGCCAGCAGCGCCCGGGGGGGCGGAGGAGAGACCCAGTACTTC.

The chain's CDR3 is CATSYGTENTEAFF. In nucleotides, the CDR3 is TGCGCCACCTCATACGGGACAGAAAACACTGAAGCTTTCTTT. The gene calls are TRBV5-1 and TRBJ1-1; TRBD1 matches 7 bases. CDR1 and CDR2 from the germline V gene are SGHRS and YFSETQ. Germline trimming cut 9 bases from V and 2 bases from J; bases unmatched to any gene: 10. The CDR3 runs 14 residues.

The CDR3 region has the DNA TGTGCCAGCAGTTATTCAGGGGGGTTTCAGCCCCAGCATTTT. Encoded protein: CASSYSGGFQPQHF. J is TRBJ1-5 and V is TRBV6-5, with 7 nucleotides matching TRBD1. This CDR3 spans 14 amino acids. Germline-derived CDR1 and CDR2 are MNHEY and SVGAGI. With V trimmed by 3 bases and J by 6 bases, 5 bases remained unmatched.

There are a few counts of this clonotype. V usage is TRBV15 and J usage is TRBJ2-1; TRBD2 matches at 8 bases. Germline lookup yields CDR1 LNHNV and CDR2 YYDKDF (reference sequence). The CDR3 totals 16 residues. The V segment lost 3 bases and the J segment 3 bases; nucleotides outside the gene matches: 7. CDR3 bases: TGTGCCACCAGCAGCAAACTAGCGGTAGTCTACAATGAGCAGTTCTTC. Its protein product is CATSSKLAVVYNEQFF.

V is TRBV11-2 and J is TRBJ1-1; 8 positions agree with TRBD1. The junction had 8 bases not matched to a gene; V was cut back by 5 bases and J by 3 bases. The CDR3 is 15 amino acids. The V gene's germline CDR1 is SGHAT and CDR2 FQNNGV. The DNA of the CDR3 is TGTGCCAGCAGCCCAACAGGGGGGATTTACACTGAAGCTTTCTTT. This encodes CASSPTGGIYTEAFF.

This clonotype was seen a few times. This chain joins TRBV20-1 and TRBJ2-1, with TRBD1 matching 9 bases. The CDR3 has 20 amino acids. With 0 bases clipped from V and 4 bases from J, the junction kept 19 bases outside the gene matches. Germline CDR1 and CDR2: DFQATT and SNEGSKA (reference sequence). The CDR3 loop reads CSARDLGTGSPHGLYNEQFF. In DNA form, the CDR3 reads TGCAGTGCTAGAGATCTGGGGACAGGGTCTCCCCATGGCCTATACAATGAGCAGTTCTTC.

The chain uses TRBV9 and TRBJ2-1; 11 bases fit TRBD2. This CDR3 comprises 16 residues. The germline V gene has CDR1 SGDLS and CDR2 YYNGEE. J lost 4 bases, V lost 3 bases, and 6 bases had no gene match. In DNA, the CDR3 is TGTGCCAGCAGCGGAATAGCGGGAGGGAGATACAATGAGCAGTTCTTC. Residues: CASSGIAGGRYNEQFF.